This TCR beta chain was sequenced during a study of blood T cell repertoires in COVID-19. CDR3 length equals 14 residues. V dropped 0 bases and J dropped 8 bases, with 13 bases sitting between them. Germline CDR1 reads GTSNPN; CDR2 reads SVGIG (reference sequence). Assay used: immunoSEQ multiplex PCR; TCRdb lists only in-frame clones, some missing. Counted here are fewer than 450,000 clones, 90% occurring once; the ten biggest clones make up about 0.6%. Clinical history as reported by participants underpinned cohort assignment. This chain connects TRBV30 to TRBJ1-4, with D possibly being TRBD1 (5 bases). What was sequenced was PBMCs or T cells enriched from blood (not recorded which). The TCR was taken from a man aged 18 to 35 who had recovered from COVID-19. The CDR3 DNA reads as TGTGCCTGGAGTGTACGCAGGGTAGGGGAAAAACTGTTTTTT. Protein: CAWSVRRVGEKLFF. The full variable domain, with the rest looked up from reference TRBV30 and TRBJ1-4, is SQTIHQWPATLVQPVGSPLSLECTVEGTSNPNLYWYRQAAGRGLQLLFYSVGIGQISSEVPQNLSASRPQDRQFILSSKKLLLSDSGFYLCAWSVRRVGEKLFFGSGTQLSVL.